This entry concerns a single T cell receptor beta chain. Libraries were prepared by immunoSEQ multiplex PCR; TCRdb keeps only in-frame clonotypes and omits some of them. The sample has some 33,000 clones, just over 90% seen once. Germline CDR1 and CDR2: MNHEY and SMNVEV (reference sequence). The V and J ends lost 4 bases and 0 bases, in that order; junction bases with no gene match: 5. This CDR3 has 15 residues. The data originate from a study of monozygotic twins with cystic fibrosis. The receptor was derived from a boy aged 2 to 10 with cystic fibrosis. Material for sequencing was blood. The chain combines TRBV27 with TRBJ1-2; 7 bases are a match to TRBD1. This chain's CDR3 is CASSSPGQTNYGYTF. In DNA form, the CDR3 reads TGTGCCAGCAGTTCCCCGGGACAGACTAACTATGGCTACACCTTC.